This T cell receptor (beta chain) was recorded in a study of cytomegalovirus exposure and HLA in healthy donors. In the PCR, 60 Vbeta and 13 Jbeta primers were used. Generated by immunoSEQ multiplex PCR, the TCRdb table keeps only in-frame clones and is missing some. The sample lists approximately 170,000 clones; roughly 85% were seen once. Germline-derived CDR1 and CDR2 are MGHRA and YSYEKL. Between the trimmed V and J ends, which lost 4 bases and 4 bases, there was a span of 17 bases. The CDR3 covers 16 residues. Donors sampled were nominally healthy, though unrecorded immune exposures were likely. Study findings and constraints: One later analysis reportedly identified an Asian-associated ancestry cluster that showed fewer N-insertions than the roughly 700-donor mean. The study listed roughly 160 cytomegalovirus-associated TCR beta chains. Segments of the TCR beta V type were, in most cases, productive about 87% or about 30% of the time in an earlier analysis.

Worth noting for this clone: Its antigen is not identified.

The specimen was PBMCs. The sequence was collected from a boy aged 2 to 10 in good health and CMV-seronegative. This rearrangement joins TRBV4-1 to TRBJ2-1, with D tentatively TRBD2 (6 bases). CDR3 nucleotide sequence: TGCGCCAGCAGCCCGATAGGGCGGGGCGGGTACAATGAGCAGTTCTTC. It encodes CASSPIGRGGYNEQFF.